These 10 T cell receptor beta chains share one sample of origin, sequenced in a study of cytomegalovirus exposure and HLA in healthy donors. 13 Jbeta primers and 60 Vbeta primers were used for the PCR. Only in-frame clones appear in the TCRdb table, and some are missing; sequencing was by immunoSEQ multiplex PCR. The data show approximately 110,000 clones, around 60% seen once. The sample comprised PBMCs. Every receptor here comes from a man younger than 40 in good health and CMV-seropositive.

The chain employs TRBV25-1 and TRBJ2-5; perhaps TRBD1 as D (5 bases). CDR1 and CDR2 from the germline V gene are MGHDK and SYGVNS. The CDR3 is 14 amino acids. The V gene lost 4 bases and the J gene lost 9 bases, with 18 bases spanning the gap. The CDR3 region has the DNA TGTGCCAGCAGTGCCTTCACCAGCCAGGGTTCCCAGTACTTC. Translated: CASSAFTSQGSQYF. Variable domain in full (rest from reference TRBV25-1 and TRBJ2-5): EADIYQTPRYLVIGTGKKITLECSQTMGHDKMYWYQQDPGMELHLIHYSYGVNSTEKGDLSSESTVSRIRTEHFPLTLESARPSHTSQYLCASSAFTSQGSQYFGPGTRLLVL.

This sequence joins TRBV7-2 and TRBJ1-5; no clear D. The V gene lost 1 base and the J gene lost 2 bases, with 9 bases spanning the gap. The CDR3 consists of 15 residues. The germline CDR1 and CDR2 sequences are SGHTA and FQGNSA. The CDR3: CASSLVSIGNQPQHF. Here the CDR3 DNA reads TGTGCCAGCAGCTTAGTGTCTATTGGCAATCAGCCCCAGCATTTT.

The genes are TRBV18 and TRBJ2-2, with D maybe TRBD2 (6 bases). Germline V gene sequence: CDR1 KGHSH, CDR2 LQKENI. The ends were cut back, 1 base at V and 6 bases at J, with 12 bases in the middle. The CDR3 totals 15 residues. The CDR3 DNA is TGTGCCAGCTCACCACGGACGGGGGTCGCCGGGGAGCTGTTTTTT. It translates to CASSPRTGVAGELFF.

This clone has only a few counts. This chain joins TRBV1 and TRBJ2-7; the D call TRBD1 from the table was never checked on the DNA. TRBV1 corresponds to a pseudogene. The CDR3 sequence is 16 residues long. CDR3 protein: CTSSQDPSQPAYEQYF. In DNA, the CDR3 is TGCACCAGCAGCCAAGATCCGTCACAGCCCGCCTACGAGCAGTACTTC.

CDR3 loop: CASSIGTSGGVGTDTQYF. The CDR3 nucleotides are TGTGCCAGCAGCATCGGGACTAGCGGGGGGGTGGGCACAGATACGCAGTATTTT. J is TRBJ2-3 and V is TRBV9; the match to TRBD2 covers 16 bases. CDR1 is SGDLS and CDR2 is YYNGEE in the germline V gene. V shed 4 bases and J 1 base; nucleotides not matched to a gene: 6. This CDR3 has 18 residues.

This clone has a single count. The chain is built from TRBV7-9 and TRBJ2-2; 12 bases map to TRBD2. The junction had 5 bases not matched to a gene; V was cut back by 5 bases and J by 4 bases. There are 16 residues in the CDR3. Germline V gene lookup returns CDR1 SEHNR and CDR2 FQNEAQ (reference sequence). CDR3 residues: CASSPRTSGATGELFF. The CDR3 coding sequence is TGTGCCAGCAGCCCTAGGACTAGCGGGGCCACCGGGGAGCTGTTTTTT.

J is TRBJ2-5 and V is TRBV6-5, with 11 bases aligning to TRBD2. Germline values: CDR1 MNHEY, CDR2 SVGAGI. V lost 0 bases, J lost 1 base, and 1 base stayed unmatched. This CDR3 region has 16 residues. In nucleotides, the CDR3 is TGTGCCAGCAGTTACTCGACTAGCGGGGTCCAAGAGACCCAGTACTTC. Amino acids: CASSYSTSGVQETQYF.

The sample holds a few counts of this clone. The V gene is TRBV10-1, the J gene TRBJ1-1; D is unclear. Germline V gives CDR1 WNHNN, CDR2 SYGVQD (reference sequence). The CDR3 has 15 amino acids. Trimming removed 2 bases at V and 3 bases at J, with 13 bases between. As DNA, the CDR3 is TGCGCCAGCAGTGAGGGGCCAGGTGTTGACACTGAAGCTTTCTTT. This gives the protein CASSEGPGVDTEAFF.

This chain uses TRBV4-1 with TRBJ1-1; 7 positions agree with TRBD1. CDR1 and CDR2 from the germline V gene are MGHRA and YSYEKL. Trimming at V came to 1 base and at J to 8 bases, leaving 1 base not matched to a gene. The CDR3 is 12 amino acids. The CDR3 loop is CASSQAGGEAFF. The CDR3 nucleotides are TGCGCCAGCAGCCAAGCAGGGGGAGAAGCTTTCTTT.

This rearrangement joins TRBV19 to TRBJ2-7, with D perhaps TRBD1 (5 bases). CDR1 and CDR2 (germline): LNHDA, SQIVND (reference sequence). Between the trimmed V and J ends, which lost 6 bases and 0 bases, there was a span of 18 bases. The CDR3 runs 16 residues. CDR3 coding DNA: TGTGCCAGTAGCGCAACACAGGTCCTCGACTCCTACGAGCAGTACTTC. Its protein is CASSATQVLDSYEQYF. Filled out from reference TRBV19 and TRBJ2-7, the complete variable domain reads DGGITQSPKYLFRKEGQNVTLSCEQNLNHDAMYWYRQDPGQGLRLIYYSQIVNDFQKGDIAEGYSVSREKKESFPLTVTSAQKNPTAFYLCASSATQVLDSYEQYFGPGTRLTVT.